This TCR beta chain was identified in a study of radiation and T cells in renal cell carcinoma. Study observations and caveats: From baseline, blood top tumor clonotypes peaked at 2 weeks post-radiation.

As for time point: blood 2 weeks post-SBRT. Sample treatment: 15 Gy SBRT to primary tumor, nephrectomy 4 weeks later. Radiation-treated patients gave blood at baseline, week 2 and week 4. The germline V gene encodes CDR1 SGHDN and CDR2 FVKESK. The V end was cut by 1 base, the J end by 4 bases, with 14 bases between. The CDR3 consists of 16 residues. Libraries were prepared by immunoSEQ multiplex PCR; TCRdb keeps only in-frame clonotypes and omits some of them. The sample records 100,000 to 150,000 clones, approximately 80% being singletons. This clone showed up just a few times. The antigen is not known.

The sample consisted of blood, taken from a patient whose treatment included radiotherapy and nephrectomy. This TCR came from a woman in her sixties with renal cell carcinoma. The chain recombines TRBV14 with TRBJ2-1; D perhaps matches TRBD1 (5 bases). CDR3 in amino acids: CASSQVPGILYNEQFF. CDR3 bases: TGTGCCAGCAGCCAAGTCCCAGGGATACTATACAATGAGCAGTTCTTC.